These T cell receptor beta chains were read from a single sample in a study of T cells in localized non-small cell lung cancer. Sequencing used immunoSEQ multiplex PCR; TCRdb keeps in-frame clones, though not all of them. The profile shows approximately 1,300 clones, over 35% of them singletons. Specimen: lung tumor tissue, collected before any cancer treatment. All receptors come from a woman aged 18-50 years with stage I lung adenocarcinoma. Each CDR3 is given without its conserved first and last residue.

v_gene: TRBV19
j_gene: TRBJ2-3
CDR3aa: ASSGQAGTQY

v_gene: TRBV7-2
j_gene: TRBJ2-2
CDR3aa: ASSGYRGGELF

v_gene: TRBV10-2
j_gene: TRBJ1-1
CDR3aa: ATWDRWTTEAF

v_gene: TRBV6-8
j_gene: TRBJ2-3
CDR3aa: AISGSGTDTQY

v_gene: TRBV29-1
j_gene: TRBJ2-5
CDR3aa: SVEGTSGSSRQETQY

v_gene: TRBV14
j_gene: TRBJ1-5
CDR3aa: ASSPGSGQPQH

v_gene: TRBV6-8
j_gene: TRBJ1-1
CDR3aa: ASSPTGPNTEAF

v_gene: TRBV19
j_gene: TRBJ1-5
CDR3aa: ASTEDRYRNQPQH

v_gene: TRBV5-1
j_gene: TRBJ2-2
CDR3aa: ASSPDGAGRVGTGELF

v_gene: TRBV29-1
j_gene: TRBJ2-7
CDR3aa: SVGEGAGASPYEQY

v_gene: TRBV18
j_gene: TRBJ2-1
CDR3aa: ASSQPGQGLGRRNEQF

v_gene: TRBV19
j_gene: TRBJ2-3
CDR3aa: ASSSGPDTQY

v_gene: TRBV6-8
j_gene: TRBJ2-2
CDR3aa: ASSPRRLGTGELF

v_gene: TRBV4-1
j_gene: TRBJ2-7
CDR3aa: ASSQVQGGTYEQY

v_gene: TRBV29-1
j_gene: TRBJ2-5
CDR3aa: SVVSGVQGETQY

v_gene: TRBV15
j_gene: TRBJ2-2
CDR3aa: ATSRDRLTSGELF

v_gene: TRBV19
j_gene: TRBJ2-1
CDR3aa: ASSIDLWREANEQF

v_gene: TRBV19
j_gene: TRBJ2-1
CDR3aa: ASTPLRAPYNEQF